This passage covers 30 T cell receptor beta chains from one sample sequenced in a study of T cell clonotyping in hematopoietic cell transplantation (dated by TCRdb to the early 2020s). The library relied on the immunoSEQ multiplex PCR assay. TCRdb's version of the immuneACCESS table is confined to in-frame rearrangements and falls short of the full clone set. An unresolved V gene accounts for under half of the shortfall where checked; the remainder is of unknown origin. This sample lists approximately 10,000 clones; 89% were detected once. The ten largest clones capture about 4% of the sample. Sequencing was carried out using peripheral blood mononuclear cells. These receptor sequences come from a human donor who either received an allogeneic hematopoietic cell transplant for a myeloid malignancy or was a related donor (not recorded which). Some clones in this sample may be carry-over from other donors' samples.

The chain links TRBV12-5 to TRBJ2-3, with D maybe TRBD2 (6 bases). The germline V and J ends were trimmed by 0 bases and 5 bases, with 6 bases remaining between them. From germline, CDR1 is LGHNT and CDR2 FRNRAP. CDR3 length: 13 amino acids. CDR3 protein: CASGLVEGDTQYF. The CDR3 nucleotides read TGTGCTAGTGGTTTGGTGGAGGGAGATACGCAGTATTTT.

The J gene is TRBJ1-3, the V gene TRBV5-1; D gene unclear. Germline lookup yields CDR1 SGHRS and CDR2 YFSETQ. The V and J ends lost 0 bases and 0 bases respectively, with 10 bases between them. CDR3 length: 16 amino acids. This CDR3 reads CASSLEDGTSGNTIYF. The CDR3 DNA follows: TGCGCCAGCAGCTTGGAGGACGGTACCTCTGGAAACACCATATATTTT.

V gene TRBV10-1 combines with J gene TRBJ2-3; D not resolved. Germline-derived CDR1 and CDR2 are WNHNN and SYGVQD (reference sequence). V was trimmed by 3 bases and J by 5 bases, leaving 3 bases between them. There are 11 residues in the CDR3. CDR3 nucleotide sequence: TGCGCCAGCAGTGACCTAGATACGCAGTATTTT. Protein sequence: CASSDLDTQYF.

The chain combines TRBV4-1 with TRBJ2-5; D may be TRBD2 (6 bases). CDR3 length: 15 amino acids. The V and J ends lost 0 bases and 5 bases respectively, with 13 bases between them. In germline, CDR1 is MGHRA, CDR2 YSYEKL. The CDR3 loop is CASSQDWDRGETQYF. The CDR3 DNA follows: TGCGCCAGCAGCCAAGATTGGGACCGGGGGGAGACCCAGTACTTC.

This chain connects TRBV7-9 to TRBJ1-4; D is possibly TRBD1 (6 bases). V dropped 5 bases and J dropped 5 bases, with 15 bases sitting between them. This CDR3 is built from 15 residues. Per the germline V gene, CDR1 is SEHNR and CDR2 is FQNEAQ (reference sequence). The CDR3 sequence: CASSERTAINEKLFF. The CDR3 nucleotides read TGTGCCAGCAGCGAGCGGACAGCTATAAATGAAAAACTGTTTTTT. The variable domain in full, completed from reference TRBV7-9 and TRBJ1-4, reads DTGVSQNPRHKITKRGQNVTFRCDPISEHNRLYWYRQTLGQGPEFLTYFQNEAQLEKSRLLSDRFSAERPKGSFSTLEIQRTEQGDSAMYLCASSERTAINEKLFFGSGTQLSVL.

This clone was seen more than once but under ten times. V gene TRBV30 combines with J gene TRBJ1-2; TRBD1 matches at 7 bases. V dropped 3 bases and J dropped 6; count of bases not matched to a gene: 4. Germline V lookup: CDR1 GTSNPN, CDR2 SVGIG (reference sequence). The CDR3 covers 12 residues. The CDR3 here is CAWSATGDGYTF. CDR3 nucleotides: TGTGCCTGGAGCGCAACAGGGGATGGCTACACCTTC.

The chain is built from TRBV25-1 and TRBJ2-1; D remains ambiguous. Germline V CDR1 and CDR2: MGHDK, SYGVNS. The CDR3 extends over 11 amino acids. Trimming cost V 6 bases and J 7 bases, with 7 bases left between them. The CDR3 loop is CASRINNEQFF. Here the CDR3 DNA reads TGTGCCAGCAGGATCAATAATGAGCAGTTCTTC.

The chain links TRBV9 to TRBJ2-1; tentatively, D is TRBD1 (6 bases). Trimming left V 4 bases short and J 4 bases short, with 15 bases between. This CDR3 has 15 amino acids. In germline, CDR1 is SGDLS, CDR2 YYNGEE. The CDR3 region has the DNA TGTGCCAGCAGCCAAACCGAAGGGGGATACAATGAGCAGTTCTTC. Translating it yields CASSQTEGGYNEQFF.

The gene calls are TRBV10-2 and TRBJ1-1; D remains ambiguous. CDR3 length equals 12 residues. Germline V lookup: CDR1 WSHSY, CDR2 SAAADI. V was clipped by 1 base and J by 8 bases, with 8 bases between them. CDR3 sequence: CASSELLAEAFF. CDR3 nucleotides: TGCGCCAGCAGTGAGTTGCTTGCCGAAGCTTTCTTT.

V is TRBV9 and J is TRBJ2-7; D is possibly TRBD2 (6 bases). The CDR3 totals 11 residues. CDR1 SGDLS and CDR2 YYNGEE come from the germline V gene. V lost 4 bases and J lost 6, with 8 bases in between. The CDR3 loop is CASSQGLEQYF. The CDR3 DNA follows: TGTGCCAGCAGCCAGGGACTCGAGCAGTACTTC.

This clone was seen a handful of times. This chain joins TRBV11-2 and TRBJ2-1; D is possibly TRBD2 (5 bases). V gave up 0 bases and J gave up 4 bases, with 7 bases separating them. This CDR3 has 14 residues. Germline V lookup: CDR1 SGHAT, CDR2 FQNNGV. CDR3 in amino acids: CASSLEGVYNEQFF. The CDR3 DNA is TGTGCCAGCAGCTTAGAGGGAGTGTACAATGAGCAGTTCTTC.

The chain recombines TRBV19 with TRBJ1-5; no firm D call. V was trimmed by 5 bases and J by 0 bases, leaving 5 bases between them. Germline V CDR1 and CDR2: LNHDA, SQIVND (reference sequence). This CDR3 has 13 amino acids. CDR3 nucleotides: TGTGCCAGTAGTGCCAGTAGCAATCAGCCCCAGCATTTT. This sequence encodes CASSASSNQPQHF.

The chain joins TRBV6-1 to TRBJ1-1; D gene unclear. The V end lost 5 bases, the J end lost 1 base, and 11 bases lay between the germline ends. The germline gives CDR1 MNHNS, CDR2 SASEGT. CDR3 length: 14 residues. CDR3 protein: CASSPMSRNTEAFF. DNA for the CDR3: TGTGCCAGCAGTCCAATGTCGAGGAACACTGAAGCTTTCTTT.

The chain has TRBV9 and TRBJ1-5, with 8 bases matching TRBD1. Germline CDR1 is SGDLS and CDR2 is YYNGEE. V lost 0 bases to trimming and J lost 2 bases; unmatched junction nucleotides: 7. This CDR3 is built from 17 residues. CDR3 sequence: CASSVDPGGPGNQPQHF. CDR3 sequence (DNA): TGTGCCAGCAGCGTAGATCCAGGGGGCCCGGGCAATCAGCCCCAGCATTTT.

The chain is built from TRBV4-3 and TRBJ1-2; 9 bases are shared with TRBD1. Germline-derived CDR1 and CDR2 are LGHNA and YSLEER. Trimming took 4 bases from V and 6 from J; bases not matched to a gene: 3. The CDR3 spans 13 residues. CDR3 DNA sequence: TGCGCCAGCAGCCCGAGACAGGGGGATGGCTACACCTTC. This sequence encodes CASSPRQGDGYTF.

The rearrangement uses TRBV7-9 and TRBJ1-4; 7 positions match TRBD1. The germline gives CDR1 SEHNR, CDR2 FQNEAQ (reference sequence). Losses at the gene ends were 5 bases for V and 13 bases for J; bases not matched to a gene: 13. The CDR3 consists of 14 residues. The CDR3 DNA reads TGTGCCAGCAGCCAGAACTCGAAGGGACAGACACTGTTTTTT. It encodes CASSQNSKGQTLFF. Full variable domain (rest looked up from reference TRBV7-9 and TRBJ1-4): DTGVSQNPRHKITKRGQNVTFRCDPISEHNRLYWYRQTLGQGPEFLTYFQNEAQLEKSRLLSDRFSAERPKGSFSTLEIQRTEQGDSAMYLCASSQNSKGQTLFFGSGTQLSVL.

The rearrangement joins TRBV30 to TRBJ1-1; D gene ambiguous. Deletions cut 3 bases from V and 5 bases from J, with 16 bases between. CDR1 and CDR2 from the germline V gene are GTSNPN and SVGIG (reference sequence). The CDR3 runs to 14 residues. The CDR3 is CAWRGRSGWTEAFF. The CDR3 DNA sequence: TGTGCCTGGAGAGGGCGCTCAGGCTGGACTGAAGCTTTCTTT. The full variable domain, its missing parts supplied by reference TRBV30 and TRBJ1-1, is SQTIHQWPATLVQPVGSPLSLECTVEGTSNPNLYWYRQAAGRGLQLLFYSVGIGQISSEVPQNLSASRPQDRQFILSSKKLLLSDSGFYLCAWRGRSGWTEAFFGQGTRLTVV.

The chain couples TRBV6-6 to TRBJ2-2; TRBD1 matches 7 bases. Germline trimming cut 2 bases from V and 7 bases from J; bases unmatched to any gene: 4. This CDR3 region has 14 residues. Germline CDR1 is MNHNY and CDR2 is SVGAGI (reference sequence). The CDR3 DNA reads as TGTGCCAGCAGTTACGGGACAGCCCGCGGGGAGCTGTTTTTT. It translates to CASSYGTARGELFF.

The chain combines TRBV19 with TRBJ2-7, with 7 bases fitting TRBD1. Unmatched junction bases numbered 13, after V lost 7 bases and J lost 4 bases. In germline, CDR1 is LNHDA, CDR2 SQIVND (reference sequence). This CDR3 comprises 15 residues. CDR3 sequence: CASTLKGQRPYEQYF. DNA of the CDR3: TGTGCCAGTACCCTAAAGGGACAGCGACCGTACGAGCAGTACTTC.

The rearrangement joins TRBV10-3 to TRBJ1-2, with D perhaps matching TRBD1 (5 bases). The V end lost 5 bases, the J end lost 7 bases, and 17 bases lay between the germline ends. The CDR3 totals 14 residues. CDR1 is ENHRY, CDR2 SYGVKD, per germline. The CDR3 DNA follows: TGTGCCATCAGTTCACCTGACCGCGGGGGTGGCTACACCTTC. It codes for CAISSPDRGGGYTF.

The chain carries TRBV30 and TRBJ2-2; either TRBD1 or TRBD2 may fit D (5 bases each). Germline V CDR1 and CDR2: GTSNPN, SVGIG (reference sequence). The V gene lost 4 bases and the J gene lost 9 bases, with 15 bases spanning the gap. The CDR3 loop spans 13 amino acids. The CDR3 here is CAWITSRGRELFF. In DNA, the CDR3 is TGTGCCTGGATTACCTCGAGGGGCCGGGAGCTGTTTTTT.

The genes are TRBV20-1 and TRBJ1-2; no clear D. This CDR3 region has 11 residues. Trimming removed 3 bases from V and 2 bases from J, with 4 bases in between. Germline V lookup: CDR1 DFQATT, CDR2 SNEGSKA (reference sequence). DNA of the CDR3: TGCAGTGCTAGCGCAAACTATGGCTACACCTTC. Amino acid sequence: CSASANYGYTF.

This clone has a single count. This sequence joins TRBV10-3 and TRBJ1-2; D is unresolved. V lost 2 bases and J 4 bases, leaving 5 bases between the germline ends. This CDR3 comprises 12 residues. The germline V gene has CDR1 ENHRY and CDR2 SYGVKD. The CDR3 DNA follows: TGTGCCATCAGTGAGGCAGCCTATGGCTACACCTTC. The encoded protein is CAISEAAYGYTF.

This rearrangement joins TRBV7-6 to TRBJ2-3; 13 bases fit TRBD2. Per germline, CDR1 SGHVS and CDR2 FNYEAQ. This CDR3 comprises 17 residues. Unmatched junction bases numbered 7, after V lost 5 bases and J lost 2 bases. CDR3 loop: CASSLGLAGAFTDTQYF. The CDR3, as DNA: TGTGCCAGCAGCCTAGGACTAGCGGGGGCCTTCACAGATACGCAGTATTTT.

The chain joins TRBV9 to TRBJ1-2; D unresolved. V was cut by 0 bases and J by 8 bases, with 8 bases left in between. Germline lookup yields CDR1 SGDLS and CDR2 YYNGEE. CDR3 length: 12 residues. The DNA of the CDR3 is TGTGCCAGCAGCGTAGTGGAAGGAGGCTACACCTTC. The encoded protein is CASSVVEGGYTF.

The V call is TRBV5-1, the J call TRBJ2-3; TRBD2 aligns across 7 bases. This CDR3 comprises 14 residues. V shed 4 bases, J shed 2 bases, and the junction held 4 bases outside the gene matches. CDR1 and CDR2 (germline): SGHRS, YFSETQ. CDR3 loop: CASSPTSTTDTQYF. CDR3 DNA sequence: TGCGCCAGCAGCCCGACTAGCACCACAGATACGCAGTATTTT.

The chain employs TRBV6-5 and TRBJ2-1; D remains unclear. V was trimmed by 2 bases and J by 7 bases, leaving 3 bases between them. The CDR3 consists of 11 residues. CDR1 is MNHEY, CDR2 SVGAGI, per germline. CDR3 protein: CASSYRNEQFF. CDR3 sequence (DNA): TGTGCCAGCAGTTACAGGAATGAGCAGTTCTTC.

The rearrangement links TRBV6-5 to TRBJ1-2; possibly TRBD1 for D (5 bases). CDR1 is MNHEY, CDR2 SVGAGI, per germline. There are 14 residues in the CDR3. Trimming took off 2 bases at V and 5 bases at J, with 12 bases between the two ends. The CDR3 bases are TGTGCCAGCAGTTACCTCACGGGGGGTTATGGCTACACCTTC. This codes for CASSYLTGGYGYTF.

This clone appeared once. V and J are TRBV28 and TRBJ1-1; D gene uncertain. Per germline, CDR1 MDHEN and CDR2 SYDVKM. CDR3 size: 14 residues. Trimming left V 1 base short and J 4 bases short, with 10 bases between. Here the CDR3 reads CASSLLGTFTEAFF. DNA for the CDR3: TGTGCCAGCAGTTTATTAGGTACTTTCACTGAAGCTTTCTTT.

The chain employs TRBV11-3 and TRBJ2-1, with 11 bases fitting TRBD2. The V and J ends lost 6 bases and 6 bases, in that order; junction bases with no gene match: 10. From germline, CDR1 is SGHNT and CDR2 YENEEA. The CDR3 length is 16 residues. CDR3 DNA sequence: TGTGCCAGCAGTGGGCCTAGCGGGGGGCCCACCAATGAGCAGTTCTTC. Its translation: CASSGPSGGPTNEQFF.